This T cell receptor beta chain appears in the sequencing data of a study of CD8+CD57+ T cells in acquired aplastic anemia. Study as a whole: DNA per sorted CD4+ or CD8+ sample ranged roughly 0.17 to 27.4 ug, averaging 3.2 ug.

Germline V lookup: CDR1 SEHNR, CDR2 FQNEAQ (reference sequence). V was clipped by 8 bases and J by 4 bases, with 11 bases between them. This CDR3 has 13 residues. The patients chosen for sequencing had shown expansion of CD8+CD57+ cells (detected by flow cytometry). Researchers used genomic DNA as the template to profile TCR beta VDJ and CDR3. TCRdb reprocessed the reads via MiXCR and lists one record per CDR3 protein. The sample includes 450,000 to 550,000 distinct CDR3 sequences, more than 25% of them seen just once. With respect to this clonotype: This may come from a read error, since a much larger clone is one base off.

This receptor was identified in a human donor with aplastic anemia. The V gene is TRBV7-9, the J gene TRBJ1-4; D not certain. Sequenced material: sorted CD4+, CD8+, or CD8+CD57+ T cells (not recorded which) from PBMCs. The CDR3 reads CASGPGRNEKLFF. The CDR3 DNA follows: TGTGCCAGCGGCCCAGGCCGTAATGAAAAACTGTTTTTT.